This T cell receptor beta chain was captured in a study of T cells in Graves' hyperthyroidism and ophthalmopathy. Study-wide results and caveats: A median about 6 months before onset, the model predicted ophthalmopathy.

The germline V gene encodes CDR1 SNHLY and CDR2 FYNNEI. This CDR3 is 11 amino acids long. Of note for this clonotype: Its antigen is currently unknown. At one end the junction does not follow the germline gene, possibly because of a read error.

Amplification of TCR beta CDR3 regions was performed using RNA transcripts as template. First-round RT-PCR with HTBI primers amplified the TCR CDR3 region. Each CDR3 protein is one row after TCRdb ran MiXCR on the multiplex PCR reads. The sample has 550,000 to 700,000 distinct CDR3 sequences; about half are singletons. Any patient presenting with uncontrolled infection, other autoimmune disease, pregnancy or lactation was left out. Orbital computed tomography and thyroid ultrasound, together with serum TRAb and thyroxine and clinical symptoms, were used for diagnoses. The sequencing sample was made of peripheral blood or thyroid tissue (not recorded which). The rearrangement uses TRBV2 and TRBJ2-7, with a possible D match to TRBD2 (5 bases). The sequence was collected from an adult woman with Graves' disease, either hyperthyroidism or ophthalmopathy (not recorded which). The CDR3 loop is CASSLAGELYF. The CDR3 nucleotides read TGTGCCAGCAGTTTGGCCGGGGAGCTGTACTTC.